These 13 T cell receptor beta chains came from one sample sequenced in a study of blood T cell repertoires in COVID-19. TCRdb's copy holds only in-frame clones and misses some; the assay was immunoSEQ multiplex PCR. The table has tens of thousands of clones, roughly 73% seen once; the top ten hold roughly 6%. Sequenced: peripheral blood. These receptor sequences come from an older woman with acute or convalescent COVID-19.

This clone has a handful of counts. The chain has TRBV6-5 and TRBJ1-5; the match to TRBD1 covers 11 bases. The CDR3 spans 14 residues. CDR1 MNHEY and CDR2 SVGAGI come from the germline V gene. Trimming removed 4 bases from V and 6 bases from J; junction bases left unmatched: 2. Here the CDR3 DNA reads TGTGCCAGCAGTTGGACAGGGGGCCTTCAGCCCCAGCATTTT. Translation: CASSWTGGLQPQHF.

This clone appeared a single time. V usage is TRBV5-1 and J usage is TRBJ2-5; 7 nucleotides agree with TRBD2. Germline V gene lookup returns CDR1 SGHRS and CDR2 YFSETQ. The CDR3 has 13 residues. V lost 5 bases, J lost 5 bases, and 6 bases stayed unmatched. The CDR3 DNA reads as TGCGCCAGCAGGTTGATGGGGGGGGAGACCCAGTACTTC. As protein: CASRLMGGETQYF.

The chain couples TRBV7-2 to TRBJ2-7; D is possibly TRBD1 (6 bases). This CDR3 has 13 amino acids. Germline values: CDR1 SGHTA, CDR2 FQGNSA. Trimming removed 4 bases at V and 4 bases at J, with 11 bases between. Here the CDR3 reads CASSSTRGYEQYF. DNA of the CDR3: TGTGCCAGCAGCTCCACCAGGGGTTACGAGCAGTACTTC.

The chain has TRBV6-1 and TRBJ1-2; 8 positions agree with TRBD1. Germline lookup yields CDR1 MNHNS and CDR2 SASEGT. The CDR3 spans 16 residues. The J segment lost 2 bases and the V segment lost 4 bases, leaving 9 bases of the junction unmatched. CDR3 residues: CASSVDRVGGNYGYTF. CDR3 DNA: TGTGCCAGCAGTGTGGACAGGGTTGGGGGCAACTATGGCTACACCTTC.

This chain links TRBV5-4 with TRBJ1-4, with TRBD1 matching over 10 bases. Germline CDR1 SGHNT, CDR2 YYREEE (reference sequence). The V and J ends lost 9 bases and 7 bases, in that order; junction bases with no gene match: 12. The CDR3 is 15 amino acids. CDR3 bases: TGTGCCACCCACCGGGACAGGGGTCGGGGTGAAAAACTGTTTTTT. Encoded protein: CATHRDRGRGEKLFF.

This chain uses TRBV6-5 with TRBJ1-1; TRBD1 matches 7 bases. V was clipped by 4 bases and J by 0 bases; unmatched bases: 5. The germline CDR1 and CDR2 sequences are MNHEY and SVGAGI. The length of the CDR3 is 15 residues. In nucleotides, the CDR3 is TGTGCCAGCAGTTTAGACAGGGCGCTGAACACTGAAGCTTTCTTT. Protein sequence: CASSLDRALNTEAFF.

This clone was observed once. This chain links TRBV15 with TRBJ1-2, with D perhaps matching TRBD1 (5 bases). V lost 4 bases and J lost 8, with 20 bases in between. CDR3 size: 15 residues. In germline, CDR1 is LNHNV, CDR2 YYDKDF (reference sequence). The CDR3 region has the DNA TGTGCCACCAGCATCAACCGAGACAGACCTTGGGGCTACACCTTC. Residues: CATSINRDRPWGYTF.

The chain employs TRBV3-1 (or the pseudogene TRBV3-2) and TRBJ2-3; the match to TRBD2 covers 9 bases. CDR1 is LGHDT and CDR2 is YNNKEL in the germline V gene (reference sequence). This CDR3 contains 17 residues. Losses at the gene ends were 3 bases for V and 3 bases for J; bases not matched to a gene: 10. In DNA form, the CDR3 reads TGTGCCAGCAGCCATTGGGCGGGGGGGCTGAGGACAGATACGCAGTATTTT. Translation gives CASSHWAGGLRTDTQYF.

The genes are TRBV30 and TRBJ1-5; D is perhaps TRBD1 (5 bases). The CDR3 sequence is 14 residues long. CDR1 is GTSNPN and CDR2 is SVGIG in the germline V gene (reference sequence). V lost 2 bases to trimming and J lost 6 bases, with 14 bases between them. The CDR3 loop reads CAWSRTGFGQPQHF. The CDR3 DNA follows: TGTGCCTGGAGTCGTACAGGTTTTGGTCAGCCCCAGCATTTT.

The rearrangement uses TRBV9 and TRBJ2-7; 7 positions match TRBD2. The CDR3 runs 14 residues. Germline CDR1 is SGDLS and CDR2 is YYNGEE. V was pared by 3 bases and J by 6 bases, with 9 bases of the junction left unmatched. In DNA form, the CDR3 reads TGTGCCAGCAGCGCCCAGGGAGGGGCGCGCGAGCAGTACTTC. This gives the protein CASSAQGGAREQYF. The complete variable domain, with remaining parts taken from reference TRBV9 and TRBJ2-7, reads DSGVTQTPKHLITATGQRVTLRCSPRSGDLSVYWYQQSLDQGLQFLIQYYNGEERAKGNILERFSAQQFPDLHSELNLSSLELGDSALYFCASSAQGGAREQYFGPGTRLTVT.

The chain has TRBV4-1 and TRBJ2-6; a weak D match, TRBD1 (6 bases). This CDR3 spans 15 amino acids. V lost 6 bases, J lost 0 bases, and 9 bases lay in between. The germline V gene has CDR1 MGHRA and CDR2 YSYEKL. The CDR3 DNA reads TGCGCCAGCAGTCGACAGGACTCTGGGGCCAACGTCCTGACTTTC. Amino acid sequence: CASSRQDSGANVLTF.

In this sample, this clone turned up once. The chain combines TRBV30 with TRBJ2-5; D is perhaps TRBD1 (5 bases). The CDR3 contains 14 residues. The germline V gene has CDR1 GTSNPN and CDR2 SVGIG (reference sequence). The CDR3 DNA reads as TGTGCTTGTGGACCCGGACAAGGAATTAAGGTCCAGTACTTC. It yields the protein CACGPGQGIKVQYF.

This clone has only a few counts. V and J are TRBV27 and TRBJ1-6; the D is unclear. Germline V gene sequence: CDR1 MNHEY, CDR2 SMNVEV (reference sequence). V lost 3 bases, J lost 6 bases, and 9 bases lay in between. The CDR3 length is 14 residues. The CDR3 DNA is TGTGCCAGCAGTTTCGCGGTTACTAATTCACCCCTCCACTTT. It yields the protein CASSFAVTNSPLHF.